This is a list of T cell receptor beta chains from one sample in a study of CD8+CD57+ T cells in acquired aplastic anemia. TCRdb fed the reads into MiXCR, producing one record per CDR3 protein. The sample lists about 180,000 distinct CDR3 sequences, about half occurring once. The specimen sequenced was sorted CD4+, CD8+, or CD8+CD57+ T cells (not recorded which) from PBMCs. These receptors all stem from a human donor with aplastic anemia. CDR3s include the opening cysteine and the closing phenylalanine or tryptophan. A D gene is named only where the DNA matches it firmly. Not all rows give a size; the values are once, few, many and, for expanded clones, a class.

d_call j_call v_call clone_size cdr3_aa cdr3_nt
- TRBJ1-2 TRBV7-9 few CASRKEGYYGYTF TGTGCCAGCAGAAAAGAGGGATACTATGGCTACACCTTC
- TRBJ1-1 TRBV6-2/TRBV6-3 few CASSYSSGVAYPNTEAFF TGTGCCAGCAGTTACTCCTCAGGGGTCGCCTACCCGAACACTGAAGCTTTCTTT
TRBD2 TRBJ2-1 TRBV20-1 few CSARGTSVNEQFF TGCAGTGCTAGGGGGACTAGTGTGAATGAGCAGTTCTTC
TRBD1 TRBJ1-1 TRBV6-1 - CASSWGQGNEAFF TGTGCCAGCAGCTGGGGACAGGGCAATGAAGCTTTCTTT
TRBD2 TRBJ2-1 TRBV14 - CASSPLGASGGVFYNEQFF TGTGCCAGCAGCCCCCTCGGGGCTAGCGGGGGGGTTTTTTACAATGAGCAGTTCTTC
- TRBJ2-1 TRBV9 few CASSSGYEQFF TGTGCCAGCAGCTCAGGGTATGAGCAGTTCTTC
- TRBJ1-6 TRBV20-1 - CSARETVLDSPLHF TGCAGTGCTAGAGAGACCGTTTTGGATTCACCCCTCCACTTT
TRBD1 TRBJ1-1 TRBV7-2 - CASSQDRGTEAFF TGTGCCAGCAGCCAAGACAGGGGCACTGAAGCTTTCTTT
TRBD1 TRBJ1-6 TRBV19 many CATLGQANSPLHF TGTGCCACTCTGGGACAGGCTAATTCACCCCTCCACTTT
- TRBJ1-1 TRBV7-6 - CASSFRGGEAFF TGTGCCAGCAGCTTTCGGGGGGGTGAAGCTTTCTTT
TRBD1 TRBJ1-6 TRBV5-1 - CASSLGTGANSPLHF TGCGCCAGCAGCTTGGGGACAGGAGCGAATTCACCCCTCCACTTT
- TRBJ1-1 TRBV25-1 - CASSLAPGSSEAFF TGTGCCAGCTCATTGGCGCCAGGGTCTTCTGAAGCTTTCTTT
- TRBJ2-7 TRBV7-9 few CASSLGRTDYEQYF TGTGCCAGCAGCTTAGGGAGGACGGACTACGAGCAGTACTTC
- TRBJ1-2 TRBV19 - CASSIERWSGYTF TGTGCCAGTAGTATTGAGCGGTGGAGTGGCTACACCTTC
- TRBJ2-1 TRBV7-3 many CASSLTGTYNEQFF TGTGCCAGCAGCTTGACGGGAACCTACAATGAGCAGTTCTTC
- TRBJ1-5 TRBV11-3 - CASSPPTQPQHF TGTGCCAGCAGCCCCCCCACCCAGCCCCAGCATTTT
TRBD1 TRBJ1-2 TRBV19 - CASHTGGRTLYGYTF TGTGCCAGTCATACAGGGGGCCGCACCCTCTATGGCTACACCTTC
- TRBJ1-3 TRBV20-1 many CSARDTRDSGNTIYF TGCAGTGCTAGAGATACCAGGGACTCTGGAAACACCATATATTTT
TRBD2 TRBJ2-3 TRBV20-1 many CSARDRLAGGVDTQYF TGCAGTGCTAGAGATAGACTAGCGGGGGGGGTAGATACGCAGTATTTT
- TRBJ2-5 TRBV7-9 - CASGDQESQETQYF TGTGCCAGCGGGGACCAAGAAAGTCAAGAGACCCAGTACTTC
TRBD1 TRBJ2-7 TRBV5-1 - CASSFGERRGQGLLSSVYEQYF TGCGCCAGCAGCTTTGGCGAAAGGAGGGGACAGGGCCTCCTCTCATCTGTATACGAGCAGTACTTC
- TRBJ1-1 TRBV10-1 many CASSVMGNTEAFF TGCGCCAGCAGTGTAATGGGGAACACTGAAGCTTTCTTT
- TRBJ1-1 TRBV4-3 - CASSQAEEAFF TGCGCCAGCAGCCAGGCAGAAGAAGCTTTCTTT
- TRBJ2-1 TRBV7-2 - CASSPMSRSEQFF TGTGCCAGCAGCCCCATGTCCCGGAGTGAGCAGTTCTTC
- TRBJ2-7 TRBV29-1 - CSVVPPGNYYEQYF TGCAGCGTTGTACCCCCCGGTAACTACTACGAGCAGTACTTC
- TRBJ1-2 TRBV9 - CASSSNYGYTF TGTGCCAGCAGTTCTAACTATGGCTACACCTTC
TRBD2 TRBJ2-7 TRBV15 - CATSRDRGVGDLQQYF TGTGCCACCAGCAGAGATCGGGGGGTGGGGGACCTCCAGCAGTACTTC
TRBD1 TRBJ2-2 TRBV7-6 - CAGSSTLGTGGITGELFF TGTGCCGGCAGCTCCACCTTGGGGACAGGGGGTATCACCGGGGAGCTGTTTTTT
TRBD1 TRBJ1-6 TRBV6-2/TRBV6-3 many CASSYSSAGTGYNSPLHF TGTGCCAGCAGTTACTCGAGTGCCGGGACAGGGTATAATTCACCCCTCCACTTT
TRBD1 TRBJ2-2 TRBV25-1 many CASSQRAGGARTGELFF TGTGCCAGCAGCCAACGGGCAGGGGGCGCGAGGACCGGGGAGCTGTTTTTT
- TRBJ2-7 TRBV7-2 few CASSLIQSSYEQYF TGTGCCAGCAGCTTGATACAGTCTTCCTACGAGCAGTACTTC
TRBD1 TRBJ2-7 TRBV7-7 - CASGTGTGSEQYF TGTGCTAGCGGCACCGGGACAGGCAGTGAGCAGTACTTC